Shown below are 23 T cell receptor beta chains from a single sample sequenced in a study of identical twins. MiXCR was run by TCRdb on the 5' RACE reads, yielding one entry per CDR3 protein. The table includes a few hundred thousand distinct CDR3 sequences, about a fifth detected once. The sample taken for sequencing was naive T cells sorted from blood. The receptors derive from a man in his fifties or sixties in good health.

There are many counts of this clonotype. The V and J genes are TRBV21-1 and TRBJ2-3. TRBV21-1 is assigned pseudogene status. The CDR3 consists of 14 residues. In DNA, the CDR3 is TGTGCCAGCAGCAAAGGCGATAGCACAGATACGCAGTATTTT. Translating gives CASSKGDSTDTQYF.

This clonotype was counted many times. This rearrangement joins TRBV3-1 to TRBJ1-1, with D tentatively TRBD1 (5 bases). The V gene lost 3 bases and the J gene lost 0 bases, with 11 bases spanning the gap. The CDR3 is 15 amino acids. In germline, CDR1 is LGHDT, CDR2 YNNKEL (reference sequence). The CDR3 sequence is CASSHSGQMNTEAFF. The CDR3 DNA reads TGTGCCAGCAGCCATTCCGGACAAATGAACACTGAAGCTTTCTTT.

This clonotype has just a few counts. The CDR3: CASSQDPGQSWNTEAFF. The CDR3 DNA is TGCGCCAGCAGCCAAGACCCCGGGCAGAGCTGGAACACTGAAGCTTTCTTT. The chain combines TRBV4-1 with TRBJ1-1; D unclear. Germline V CDR1 and CDR2: MGHRA, YSYEKL. This CDR3 has 17 amino acids. V lost 0 bases and J 1 base, leaving 15 bases between the germline ends.

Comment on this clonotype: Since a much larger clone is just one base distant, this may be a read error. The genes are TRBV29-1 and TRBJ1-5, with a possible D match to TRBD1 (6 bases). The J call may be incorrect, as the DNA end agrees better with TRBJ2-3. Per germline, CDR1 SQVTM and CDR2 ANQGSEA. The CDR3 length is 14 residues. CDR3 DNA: TGCAGCGTTGAGGTGGCAGGGGTGGGTCAGCCCCAGTATTTT. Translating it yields CSVEVAGVGQPQYF.

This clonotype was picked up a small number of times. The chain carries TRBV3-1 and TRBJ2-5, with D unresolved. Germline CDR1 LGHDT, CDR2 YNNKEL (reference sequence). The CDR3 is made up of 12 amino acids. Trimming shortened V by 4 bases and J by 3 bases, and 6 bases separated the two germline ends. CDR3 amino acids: CASSRLKETQYF. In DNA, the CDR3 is TGTGCCAGCAGCCGGCTAAAAGAGACCCAGTACTTC.

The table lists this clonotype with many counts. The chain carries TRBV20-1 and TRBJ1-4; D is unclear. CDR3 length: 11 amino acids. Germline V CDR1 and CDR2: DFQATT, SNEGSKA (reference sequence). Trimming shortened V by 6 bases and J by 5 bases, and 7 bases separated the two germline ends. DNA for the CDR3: TGCAGTGCCCCCAAGAATGAAAAACTGTTTTTT. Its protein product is CSAPKNEKLFF.

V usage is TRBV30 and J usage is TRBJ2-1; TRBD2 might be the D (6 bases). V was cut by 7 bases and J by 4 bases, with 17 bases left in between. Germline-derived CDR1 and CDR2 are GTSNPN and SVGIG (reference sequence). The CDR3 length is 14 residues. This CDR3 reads CALYPGLHYNEQFF. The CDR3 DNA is TGTGCCTTGTATCCGGGACTTCATTACAATGAGCAGTTCTTC.

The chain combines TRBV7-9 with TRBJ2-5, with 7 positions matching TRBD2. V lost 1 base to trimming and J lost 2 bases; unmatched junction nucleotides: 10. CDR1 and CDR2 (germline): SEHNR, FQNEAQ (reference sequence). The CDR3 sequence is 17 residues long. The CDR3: CASSLVPGLSPQETQYF. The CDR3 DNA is TGTGCCAGCAGCTTAGTCCCGGGACTAAGCCCTCAAGAGACCCAGTACTTC.

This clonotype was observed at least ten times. Written as DNA, the CDR3 is TGTGCCAGCAGTACCACGACTAGTCCCCACGAGCAGTACTTC. Protein: CASSTTTSPHEQYF. This chain uses TRBV12-3 or TRBV12-4 with TRBJ2-7; TRBD2 is a possible D gene (6 bases). The CDR3 is 14 amino acids. Trimming stripped 5 bases from V and 5 bases from J, with 16 bases between.

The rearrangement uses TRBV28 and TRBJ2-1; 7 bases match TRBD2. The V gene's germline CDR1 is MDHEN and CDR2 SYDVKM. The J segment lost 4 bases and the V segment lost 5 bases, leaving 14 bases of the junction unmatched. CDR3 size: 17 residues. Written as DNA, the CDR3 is TGTGCCAGCAGTCAACGACTGGGGAGGGGCCCGTACAATGAGCAGTTCTTC. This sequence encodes CASSQRLGRGPYNEQFF.

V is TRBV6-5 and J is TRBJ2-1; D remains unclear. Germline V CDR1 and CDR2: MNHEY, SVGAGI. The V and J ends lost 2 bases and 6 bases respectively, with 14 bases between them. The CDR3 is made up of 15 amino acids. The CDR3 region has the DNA TGTGCCAGCAGTTACAACCGGATCTTTTTCAATGAGCAGTTCTTC. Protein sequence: CASSYNRIFFNEQFF.

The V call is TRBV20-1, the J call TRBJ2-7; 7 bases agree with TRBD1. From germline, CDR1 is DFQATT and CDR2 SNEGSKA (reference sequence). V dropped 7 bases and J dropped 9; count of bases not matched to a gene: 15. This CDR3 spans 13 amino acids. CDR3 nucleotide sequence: TGCAGTGTAACGGGGAGAGACAGGGTTGTGCAGTACTTC. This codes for CSVTGRDRVVQYF.

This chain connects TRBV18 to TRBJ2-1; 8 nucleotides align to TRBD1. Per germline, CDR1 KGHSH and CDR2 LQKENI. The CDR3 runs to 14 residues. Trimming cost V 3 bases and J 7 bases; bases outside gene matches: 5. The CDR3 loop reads CASSPSRDRNEQFF. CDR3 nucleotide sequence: TGTGCCAGCTCACCGTCCCGGGACAGGAATGAGCAGTTCTTC.

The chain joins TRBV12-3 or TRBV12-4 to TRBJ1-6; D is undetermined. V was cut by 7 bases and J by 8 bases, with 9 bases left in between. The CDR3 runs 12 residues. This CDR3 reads CASNRWDSPLHF. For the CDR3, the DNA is TGTGCCAGCAACCGGTGGGATTCACCCCTCCACTTT.

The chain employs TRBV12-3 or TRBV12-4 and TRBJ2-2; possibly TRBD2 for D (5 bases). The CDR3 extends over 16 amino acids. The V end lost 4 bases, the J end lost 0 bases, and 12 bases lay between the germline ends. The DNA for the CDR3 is TGTGCCAGCAGTTGGGCGGGCGGAACGAACACCGGGGAGCTGTTTTTT. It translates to CASSWAGGTNTGELFF.

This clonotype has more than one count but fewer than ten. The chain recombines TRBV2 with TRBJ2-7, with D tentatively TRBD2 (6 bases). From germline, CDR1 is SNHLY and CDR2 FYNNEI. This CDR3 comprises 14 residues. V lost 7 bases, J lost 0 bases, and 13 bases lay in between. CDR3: CASTGGQASYEQYF. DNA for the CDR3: TGTGCCAGCACCGGAGGGCAGGCCTCCTACGAGCAGTACTTC.

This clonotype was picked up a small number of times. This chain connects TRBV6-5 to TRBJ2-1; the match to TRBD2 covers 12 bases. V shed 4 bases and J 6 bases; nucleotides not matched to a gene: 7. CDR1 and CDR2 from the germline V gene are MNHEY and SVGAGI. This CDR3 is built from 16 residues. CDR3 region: CASSSPLAGGSNEQFF. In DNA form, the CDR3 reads TGTGCCAGCAGTTCCCCACTAGCGGGGGGCTCCAATGAGCAGTTCTTC.

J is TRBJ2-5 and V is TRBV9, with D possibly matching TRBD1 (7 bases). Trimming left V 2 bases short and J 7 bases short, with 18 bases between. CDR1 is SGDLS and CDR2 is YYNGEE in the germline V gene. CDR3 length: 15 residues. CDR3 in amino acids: CASSVGQGGRVTQYF. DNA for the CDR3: TGTGCCAGCAGCGTGGGGCAGGGGGGAAGAGTGACCCAGTACTTC.

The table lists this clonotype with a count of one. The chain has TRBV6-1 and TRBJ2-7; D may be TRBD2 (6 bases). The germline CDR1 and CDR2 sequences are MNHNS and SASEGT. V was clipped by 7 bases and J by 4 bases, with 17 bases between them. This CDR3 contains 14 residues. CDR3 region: CASTRTSGGYEQYF. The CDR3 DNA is TGTGCCAGCACTAGGACCTCCGGGGGTTACGAGCAGTACTTC.

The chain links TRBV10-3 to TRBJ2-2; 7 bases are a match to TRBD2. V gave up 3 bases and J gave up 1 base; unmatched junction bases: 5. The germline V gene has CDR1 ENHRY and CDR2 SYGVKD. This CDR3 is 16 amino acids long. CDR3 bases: TGTGCCATCAGTGAACGGGGGGTAGTGAACACCGGGGAGCTGTTTTTT. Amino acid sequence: CAISERGVVNTGELFF.

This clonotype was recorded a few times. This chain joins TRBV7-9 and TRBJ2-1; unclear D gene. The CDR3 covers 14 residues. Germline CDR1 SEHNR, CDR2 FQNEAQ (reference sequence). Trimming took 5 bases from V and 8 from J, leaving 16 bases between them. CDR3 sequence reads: CASSKQSGGHEQFF. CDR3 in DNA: TGTGCCAGCAGCAAACAAAGTGGCGGCCATGAGCAGTTCTTC.

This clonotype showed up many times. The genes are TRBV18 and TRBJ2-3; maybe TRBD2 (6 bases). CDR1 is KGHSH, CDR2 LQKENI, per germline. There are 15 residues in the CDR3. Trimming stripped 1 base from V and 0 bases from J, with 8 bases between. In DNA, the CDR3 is TGTGCCAGCTCACCACTAGCGGCTAGCACAGATACGCAGTATTTT. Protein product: CASSPLAASTDTQYF.

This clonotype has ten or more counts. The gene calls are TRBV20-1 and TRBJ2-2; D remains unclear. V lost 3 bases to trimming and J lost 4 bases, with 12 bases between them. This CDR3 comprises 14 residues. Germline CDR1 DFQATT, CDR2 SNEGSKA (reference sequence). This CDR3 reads CSASRAQATGELFF. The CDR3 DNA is TGCAGTGCTAGTCGAGCCCAGGCCACCGGGGAGCTGTTTTTT.